The 19 T cell receptor beta chains below all came from one sample that was sequenced in a study of cytomegalovirus exposure and HLA in healthy donors. The PCR was carried out with 60 Vbeta primers and 13 Jbeta primers. Assay: immunoSEQ multiplex PCR; the TCRdb copy retains only in-frame clones and omits some. The data contain fewer than 200,000 clones, around 75% of them singletons. Material for sequencing was PBMCs. These receptors all come from a male donor in good health and CMV-seronegative.

This chain joins TRBV4-1 and TRBJ2-3; TRBD2 agrees at 9 bases. The CDR3 runs to 18 residues. Trimming took 0 bases from V and 1 from J; bases not matched to a gene: 8. Germline V CDR1 and CDR2: MGHRA, YSYEKL. CDR3 DNA: TGCGCCAGCAGCCAAGATCCGGCTAGCGGGGATCGCACAGATACGCAGTATTTT. It is translated as CASSQDPASGDRTDTQYF.

The chain recombines TRBV6-5 with TRBJ2-5, with D possibly matching TRBD1 (6 bases). The J call may be faulty, since TRBJ2-7 better matches the DNA end. Germline-derived CDR1 and CDR2 are MNHEY and SVGAGI. The CDR3 length is 13 residues. The CDR3 region has the DNA TGTGCCAGCAGTAGACAGGTTTCCTACGAGCAGTACTTC. Amino acid sequence: CASSRQVSYEQYF.

This chain joins TRBV18 and TRBJ2-7; 10 bases map to TRBD2. J lost 5 bases, V lost 1 base, and 5 bases had no gene match. Germline V gene data show CDR1 as KGHSH and CDR2 as LQKENI. CDR3 length: 15 residues. The CDR3 here is CASSPLLAGFDEQYF. The CDR3, as DNA: TGTGCCAGCTCACCACTACTAGCGGGGTTTGACGAGCAGTACTTC.

The chain links TRBV2 to TRBJ1-1; no clear D. Trimming took 6 bases from V and 0 from J, leaving 8 bases between them. Germline V gene sequence: CDR1 SNHLY, CDR2 FYNNEI. CDR3 length: 13 amino acids. CDR3 region: CASREDVNTEAFF. The CDR3 nucleotides read TGTGCCAGCAGGGAGGACGTGAACACTGAAGCTTTCTTT.

V usage is TRBV21-1 and J usage is TRBJ1-1; the table's D gene call, TRBD1, was not cross checked with the DNA. TRBV21-1 has pseudogene status. The length of the CDR3 is 13 residues. This CDR3 reads CASSKTGSTEAFF. CDR3 in DNA: TGTGCCAGCAGCAAAACAGGGAGTACTGAAGCTTTCTTT.

This clone appeared once. V is TRBV19 and J is TRBJ2-2; 11 bases map to TRBD2. The germline CDR1 and CDR2 sequences are LNHDA and SQIVND (reference sequence). Trimming took 3 bases from V and 1 from J; bases not matched to a gene: 7. The CDR3 loop spans 18 amino acids. CDR3 sequence: CASSMELAGALNTGELFF. In nucleotides, the CDR3 is TGTGCCAGTAGTATGGAACTAGCGGGGGCCCTGAACACCGGGGAGCTGTTTTTT. The full variable domain, its missing parts supplied by reference TRBV19 and TRBJ2-2, is DGGITQSPKYLFRKEGQNVTLSCEQNLNHDAMYWYRQDPGQGLRLIYYSQIVNDFQKGDIAEGYSVSREKKESFPLTVTSAQKNPTAFYLCASSMELAGALNTGELFFGEGSRLTVL.

This chain uses TRBV2 with TRBJ1-4, with D perhaps matching TRBD1 (5 bases). The germline gives CDR1 SNHLY, CDR2 FYNNEI. Trimming shortened V by 2 bases and J by 14 bases, and 15 bases separated the two germline ends. CDR3 size: 13 residues. CDR3 protein: CASSEPGRVVLFF. The CDR3 DNA reads as TGTGCCAGCAGTGAACCCGGCAGGGTCGTTCTGTTTTTT.

The chain carries TRBV6-5 and TRBJ2-7; D possibly corresponds to TRBD1 (6 bases). The germline CDR1 and CDR2 sequences are MNHEY and SVGAGI. The V end lost 6 bases, the J end lost 1 base, and 10 bases lay between the germline ends. The CDR3 runs to 13 residues. CDR3 amino acids: CASRDGQSYEQYF. In DNA, the CDR3 is TGTGCCAGCAGGGATGGACAGTCCTACGAGCAGTACTTC.

A few counts support this clone. This chain uses TRBV7-9 with TRBJ1-2, with a possible D match to TRBD1 (6 bases). CDR1 and CDR2 (germline): SEHNR, FQNEAQ (reference sequence). Trimming removed 5 bases from V and 6 bases from J, with 19 bases in between. CDR3 length: 15 amino acids. The CDR3 loop is CASSRGQKGKDGYTF. The CDR3 DNA follows: TGTGCCAGCAGCCGCGGACAGAAGGGGAAGGATGGCTACACCTTC.

This clone was found a few times. This chain links TRBV7-3 with TRBJ1-6; D gene ambiguous. V shed 1 base and J shed 5 bases, with 9 bases lying between them. In germline, CDR1 is SGHTA, CDR2 FQGTGA. The CDR3 is 15 amino acids. CDR3 bases: TGTGCCAGCAGCTTAATGGGCAGAGATAATTCACCCCTCCACTTT. This codes for CASSLMGRDNSPLHF.

V gene TRBV7-8 combines with J gene TRBJ2-5, with D possibly being TRBD1 (6 bases). CDR3 length: 14 residues. Trimming removed 4 bases from V and 2 bases from J, with 11 bases in between. CDR1 is SGHVS and CDR2 is FQNEAQ in the germline V gene. CDR3 DNA sequence: TGTGCCAGCAGCTCAGGGGACGGGCAAGAGACCCAGTACTTC. It translates to CASSSGDGQETQYF.

The V gene is TRBV7-3, the J gene TRBJ2-1; TRBD1 matches 11 bases. Germline V lookup: CDR1 SGHTA, CDR2 FQGTGA. The CDR3 runs 15 residues. Trimming removed 5 bases from V and 7 bases from J; junction bases left unmatched: 7. DNA of the CDR3: TGTGCCAGCAGCCACGAGGGACAGGGGGGGAATGAGCAGTTCTTC. This gives the protein CASSHEGQGGNEQFF. Together with reference TRBV7-3 and TRBJ2-1, the CDR3 gives the full variable domain: GAGVSQTPSNKVTEKGKYVELRCDPISGHTALYWYRQSLGQGPEFLIYFQGTGAADDSGLPNDRFFAVRPEGSVSTLKIQRTERGDSAVYLCASSHEGQGGNEQFFGPGTRLTVL.

The chain carries TRBV27 and TRBJ2-7, with a weak D call TRBD1 (5 bases). The CDR3 consists of 13 residues. Germline values: CDR1 MNHEY, CDR2 SMNVEV (reference sequence). Trimming took off 10 bases at V and 0 bases at J, with 13 bases between the two ends. CDR3 protein: CATSQVLSYEQYF. CDR3 DNA sequence: TGTGCCACCTCACAGGTACTCTCCTACGAGCAGTACTTC.

The V gene is TRBV30, the J gene TRBJ2-3, with D possibly TRBD2 on 5 matching bases. The CDR3 runs to 13 residues. Germline loops: CDR1 GTSNPN, CDR2 SVGIG (reference sequence). V gave up 3 bases and J gave up 5 bases, with 12 bases separating them. The CDR3 nucleotides are TGTGCCTGGAGCGAGGGCCGAGAAGATACGCAGTATTTT. Protein sequence: CAWSEGREDTQYF.

The chain links TRBV11-3 to TRBJ2-1; D is undetermined. The CDR3 is 13 residues long. The germline CDR1 and CDR2 sequences are SGHNT and YENEEA. Trimming removed 3 bases at V and 2 bases at J, with 5 bases between. CDR3 loop: CASSFSAYNEQFF. The CDR3 nucleotides are TGTGCCAGCAGCTTCTCTGCCTACAATGAGCAGTTCTTC.

The rearrangement links TRBV5-4 to TRBJ2-7, with TRBD1 matching over 9 bases. The length of the CDR3 is 14 residues. Germline CDR1 reads SGHNT; CDR2 reads YYREEE (reference sequence). Unmatched junction bases numbered 2, after V lost 2 bases and J lost 2 bases. This CDR3 is CASSLQGAPYEQYF. DNA of the CDR3: TGTGCCAGCAGCTTACAGGGGGCGCCCTACGAGCAGTACTTC.

This CDR3 is CASVGQLSGANVLTF. The CDR3 nucleotides read TGTGCCAGCGTGGGACAGCTCTCTGGGGCCAACGTCCTGACTTTC. J is TRBJ2-6 and V is TRBV2; 7 bases match TRBD1. This CDR3 contains 15 residues. The junction had 4 bases not matched to a gene; V was cut back by 8 bases and J by 0 bases. Germline V gene data show CDR1 as SNHLY and CDR2 as FYNNEI.

This clone was seen a single time. CDR3: CASSVRERDHEQYF. DNA of the CDR3: TGTGCCAGCAGCGTAAGGGAGCGGGACCACGAGCAGTACTTC. The genes are TRBV9 and TRBJ2-7; TRBD2 matches at 7 bases. Per the germline V gene, CDR1 is SGDLS and CDR2 is YYNGEE. J gave up 5 bases and V 1 base, and 6 bases lay outside the gene matches. This CDR3 comprises 14 residues.

CDR3 sequence (DNA): TGTGCCAGCAGCCCTAACGGGGGGGCGGGCTATGGCTACACCTTC. This translates into CASSPNGGAGYGYTF. The chain joins TRBV7-2 to TRBJ1-2; D might be TRBD1 (6 bases). The ends were cut back, 5 bases at V and 4 bases at J, with 17 bases in the middle. This CDR3 region has 15 residues. The V gene's germline CDR1 is SGHTA and CDR2 FQGNSA.